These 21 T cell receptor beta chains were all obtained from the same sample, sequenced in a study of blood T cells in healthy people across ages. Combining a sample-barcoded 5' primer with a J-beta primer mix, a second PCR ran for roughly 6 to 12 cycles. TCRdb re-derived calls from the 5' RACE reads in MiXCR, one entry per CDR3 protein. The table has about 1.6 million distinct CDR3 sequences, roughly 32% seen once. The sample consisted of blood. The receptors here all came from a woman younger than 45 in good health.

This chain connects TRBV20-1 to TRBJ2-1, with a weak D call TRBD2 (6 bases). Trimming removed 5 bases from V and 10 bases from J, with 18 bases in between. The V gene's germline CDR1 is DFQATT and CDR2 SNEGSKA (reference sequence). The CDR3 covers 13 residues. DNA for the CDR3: TGCAGTGCTTGGACTACGAGATCGCGGGAGCAGTTCTTC. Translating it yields CSAWTTRSREQFF.

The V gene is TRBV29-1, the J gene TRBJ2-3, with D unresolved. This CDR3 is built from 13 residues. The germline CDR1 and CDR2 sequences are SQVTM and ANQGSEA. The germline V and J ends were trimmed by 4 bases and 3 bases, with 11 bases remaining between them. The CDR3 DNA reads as TGCAGCGTTGTGGTAGTACCAACAGATACGCAGTATTTT. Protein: CSVVVVPTDTQYF.

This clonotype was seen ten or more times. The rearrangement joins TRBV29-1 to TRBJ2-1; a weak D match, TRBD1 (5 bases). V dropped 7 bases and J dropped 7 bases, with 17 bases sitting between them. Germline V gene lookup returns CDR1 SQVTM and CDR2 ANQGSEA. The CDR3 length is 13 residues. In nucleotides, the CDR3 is TGCAGCGCCGAATGGCTCAGGGCGAATGAGCAGTTCTTC. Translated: CSAEWLRANEQFF.

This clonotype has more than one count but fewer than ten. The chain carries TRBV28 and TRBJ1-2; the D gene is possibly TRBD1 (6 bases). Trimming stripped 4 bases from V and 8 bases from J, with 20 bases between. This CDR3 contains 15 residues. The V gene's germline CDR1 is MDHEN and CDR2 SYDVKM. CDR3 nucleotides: TGTGCCAGCAGTTCCCCCGGGACATCCCAAGAGGGCTACACCTTC. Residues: CASSSPGTSQEGYTF.

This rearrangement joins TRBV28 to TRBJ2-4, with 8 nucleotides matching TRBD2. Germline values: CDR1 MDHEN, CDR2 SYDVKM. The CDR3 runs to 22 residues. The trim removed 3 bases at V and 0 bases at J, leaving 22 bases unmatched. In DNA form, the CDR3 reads TGTGCCAGCAGTTTTAGCGGATTCGAACTAGCGGACAAAAGCGTAGCCAAAAACATTCAGTACTTC. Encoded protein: CASSFSGFELADKSVAKNIQYF.

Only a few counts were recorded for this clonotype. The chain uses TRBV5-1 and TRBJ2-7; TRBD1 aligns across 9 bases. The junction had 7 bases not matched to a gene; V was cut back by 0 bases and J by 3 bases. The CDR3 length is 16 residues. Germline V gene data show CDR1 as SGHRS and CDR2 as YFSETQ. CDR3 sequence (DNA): TGCGCCAGCAGCTTGGCCCGGGACAGGGTCGTCTACGAGCAGTACTTC. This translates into CASSLARDRVVYEQYF.

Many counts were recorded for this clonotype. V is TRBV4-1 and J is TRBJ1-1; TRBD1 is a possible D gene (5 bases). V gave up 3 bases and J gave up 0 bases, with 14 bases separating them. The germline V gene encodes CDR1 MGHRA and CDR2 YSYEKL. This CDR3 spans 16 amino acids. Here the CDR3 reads CASSQATAGVNTEAFF. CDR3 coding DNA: TGCGCCAGCAGCCAGGCCACCGCGGGGGTGAACACTGAAGCTTTCTTT.

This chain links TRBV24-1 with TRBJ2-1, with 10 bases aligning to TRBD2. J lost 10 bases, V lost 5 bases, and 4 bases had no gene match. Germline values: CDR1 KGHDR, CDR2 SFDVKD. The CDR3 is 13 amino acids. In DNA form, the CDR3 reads TGTGCCACCAGTGCTAGCGGGAGTTGGGAGCAGTTCTTC. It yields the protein CATSASGSWEQFF.

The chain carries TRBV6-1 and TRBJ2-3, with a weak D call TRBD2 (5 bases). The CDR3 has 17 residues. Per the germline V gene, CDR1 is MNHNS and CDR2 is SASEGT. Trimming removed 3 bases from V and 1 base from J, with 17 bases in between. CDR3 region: CASSDLRVTSGTDTQYF. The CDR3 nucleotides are TGTGCCAGCAGTGATTTGCGGGTGACCAGTGGCACAGATACGCAGTATTTT.

CDR3 loop: CASRGLRVRSYEQYF. The CDR3 DNA reads TGTGCCAGCAGGGGGTTGCGGGTGCGGTCCTACGAGCAGTACTTC. This sequence joins TRBV2 and TRBJ2-5, with D perhaps matching TRBD2 (5 bases). TRBJ2-7 matches the DNA end more closely, so the J call is doubtful. Germline lookup yields CDR1 SNHLY and CDR2 FYNNEI. This CDR3 has 15 residues.

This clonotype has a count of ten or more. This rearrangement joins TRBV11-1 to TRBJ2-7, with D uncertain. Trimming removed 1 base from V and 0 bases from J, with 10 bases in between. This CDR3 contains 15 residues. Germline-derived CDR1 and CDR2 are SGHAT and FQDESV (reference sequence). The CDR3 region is CASSLEGGGSYEQYF. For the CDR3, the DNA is TGTGCCAGCAGCTTAGAGGGTGGCGGCTCCTACGAGCAGTACTTC. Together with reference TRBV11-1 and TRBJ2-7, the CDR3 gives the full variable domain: EAEVAQSPRYKITEKSQAVAFWCDPISGHATLYWYRQILGQGPELLVQFQDESVVDDSQLPKDRFSAERLKGVDSTLKIQPAELGDSAMYLCASSLEGGGSYEQYFGPGTRLTVT.

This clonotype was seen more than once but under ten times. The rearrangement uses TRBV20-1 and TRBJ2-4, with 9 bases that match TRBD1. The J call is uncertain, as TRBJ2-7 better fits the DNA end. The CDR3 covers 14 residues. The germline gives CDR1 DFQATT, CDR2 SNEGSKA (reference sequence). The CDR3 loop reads CSAPAGTGIYEQYF. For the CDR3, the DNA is TGCAGTGCACCGGCCGGGACAGGGATCTACGAGCAGTACTTC.

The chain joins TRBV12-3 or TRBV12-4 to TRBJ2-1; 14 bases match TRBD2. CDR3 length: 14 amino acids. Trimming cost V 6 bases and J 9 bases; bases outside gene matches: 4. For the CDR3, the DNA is TGTGCCAGCAGGATTGGACTAGCGGGAGGTGAGCAGTTCTTC. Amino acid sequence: CASRIGLAGGEQFF.

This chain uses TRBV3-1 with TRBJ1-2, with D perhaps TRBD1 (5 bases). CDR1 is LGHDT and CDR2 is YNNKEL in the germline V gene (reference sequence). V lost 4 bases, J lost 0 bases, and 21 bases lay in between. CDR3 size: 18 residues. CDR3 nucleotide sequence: TGTGCCAGCAGCCCCTTAGTCGGGGGTTATAAAGCTAACTATGGCTACACCTTC. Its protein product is CASSPLVGGYKANYGYTF.

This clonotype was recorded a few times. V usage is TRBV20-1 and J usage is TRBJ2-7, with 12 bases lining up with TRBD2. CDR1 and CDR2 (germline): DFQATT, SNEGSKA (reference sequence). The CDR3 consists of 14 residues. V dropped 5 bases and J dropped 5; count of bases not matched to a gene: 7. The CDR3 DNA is TGCAGTGCTCCCCTGACTAGCGGGAGACACGAGCAGTACTTC. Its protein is CSAPLTSGRHEQYF.

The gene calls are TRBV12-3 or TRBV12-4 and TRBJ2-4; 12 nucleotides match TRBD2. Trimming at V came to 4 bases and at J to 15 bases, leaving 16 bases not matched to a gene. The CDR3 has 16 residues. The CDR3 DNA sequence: TGTGCCAGCAGTTCAACGACTAGCGGGGGCTCCTACGAGCGGTACTTC. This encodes CASSSTTSGGSYERYF.

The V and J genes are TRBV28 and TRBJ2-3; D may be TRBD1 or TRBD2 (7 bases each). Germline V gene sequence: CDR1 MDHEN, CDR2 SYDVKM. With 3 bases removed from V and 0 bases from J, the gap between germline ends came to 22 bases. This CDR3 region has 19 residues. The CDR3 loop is CASSFAAGGGGASTDTQYF. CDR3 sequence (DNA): TGTGCCAGCAGTTTCGCCGCCGGGGGAGGGGGCGCTAGCACAGATACGCAGTATTTT.

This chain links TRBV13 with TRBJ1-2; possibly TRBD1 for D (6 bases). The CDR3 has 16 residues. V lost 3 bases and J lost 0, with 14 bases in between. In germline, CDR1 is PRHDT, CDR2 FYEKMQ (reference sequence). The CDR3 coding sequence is TGTGCCAGCAGCTTCGGGGGCACCACTGCTAACTATGGCTACACCTTC. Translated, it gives CASSFGGTTANYGYTF.

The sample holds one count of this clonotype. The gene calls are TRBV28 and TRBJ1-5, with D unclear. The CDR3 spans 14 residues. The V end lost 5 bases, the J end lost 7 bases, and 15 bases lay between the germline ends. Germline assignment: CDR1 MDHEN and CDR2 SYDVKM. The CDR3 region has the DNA TGTGCCAGCAGTCGACCCGGGGAGCGCCAGCCCCAGCATTTT. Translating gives CASSRPGERQPQHF.

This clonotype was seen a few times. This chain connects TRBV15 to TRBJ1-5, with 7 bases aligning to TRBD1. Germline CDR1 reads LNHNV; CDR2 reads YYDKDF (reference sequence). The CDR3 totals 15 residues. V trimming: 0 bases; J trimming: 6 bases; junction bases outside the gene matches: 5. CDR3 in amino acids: CATSRDRTGGQPQHF. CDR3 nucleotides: TGTGCCACCAGCAGAGACCGGACAGGCGGTCAGCCCCAGCATTTT.

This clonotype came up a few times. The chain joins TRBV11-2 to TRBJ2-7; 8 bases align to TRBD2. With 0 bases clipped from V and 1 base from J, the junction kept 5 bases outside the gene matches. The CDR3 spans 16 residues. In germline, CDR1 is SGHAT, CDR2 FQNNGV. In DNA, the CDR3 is TGTGCCAGCAGCTTAGATCCAGCGGGGGAGTCCTACGAGCAGTACTTC. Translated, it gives CASSLDPAGESYEQYF.